Below, 23 T cell receptor beta chains from the same sample are listed, as sequenced in a study of blood T cell repertoires in COVID-19. Profiled with immunoSEQ multiplex PCR; TCRdb holds only in-frame clones, not every one. The sample lists 300,000 or so clones; about 90% were seen once. Material for sequencing was peripheral blood. All receptors come from a woman aged 40-49 years who had recovered from COVID-19.

This sequence joins TRBV15 and TRBJ1-5; perhaps TRBD1 as D (5 bases). In germline, CDR1 is LNHNV, CDR2 YYDKDF (reference sequence). This CDR3 region has 16 residues. With 0 bases removed from V and 5 bases from J, the gap between germline ends came to 14 bases. CDR3 bases: TGTGCCACCAGCAGAGATTTGGGGGGGTCTGATCAGCCCCAGCATTTT. The encoded protein is CATSRDLGGSDQPQHF.

The V gene is TRBV10-1, the J gene TRBJ2-3, with D perhaps matching TRBD2 (5 bases). Trimming pared 2 bases from V and 2 bases from J, leaving 14 bases between. The CDR3 spans 16 residues. Germline V gene sequence: CDR1 WNHNN, CDR2 SYGVQD (reference sequence). The CDR3 loop reads CASSEGRRGYTDTQYF. CDR3 DNA: TGCGCCAGCAGTGAGGGCAGGAGAGGGTACACAGATACGCAGTATTTT.

The V and J genes are TRBV30 and TRBJ1-1, with 9 bases that match TRBD1. The trim removed 6 bases at V and 5 bases at J, leaving 4 bases unmatched. CDR3 length equals 12 residues. Germline V gene data show CDR1 as GTSNPN and CDR2 as SVGIG (reference sequence). Written as DNA, the CDR3 is TGTGCCTGCGAGACAGGGGGGACTGAAGCTTTCTTT. Its protein is CACETGGTEAFF.

This clone was found once. In nucleotides, the CDR3 is TGTGCCAGCAGCTTACCAGGGGGCACGATGACCCAGTACTTC. As protein: CASSLPGGTMTQYF. The chain is built from TRBV5-6 and TRBJ2-5, with 8 nucleotides matching TRBD1. Per germline, CDR1 SGHDT and CDR2 YYEEEE. This CDR3 is built from 14 residues. V lost 2 bases and J lost 7; bases outside the gene matches: 7. The full variable domain, completed using reference TRBV5-6 and TRBJ2-5, is DAGVTQSPTHLIKTRGQQVTLRCSPKSGHDTVSWYQQALGQGPQFIFQYYEEEERQRGNFPDRFSGHQFPNYSSELNVNALLLGDSALYLCASSLPGGTMTQYFGPGTRLLVL.

V usage is TRBV9 and J usage is TRBJ2-3; 8 nucleotides align to TRBD1. Germline CDR1 reads SGDLS; CDR2 reads YYNGEE. The CDR3 covers 14 residues. The J segment lost 5 bases and the V segment lost 0 bases, leaving 2 bases of the junction unmatched. The CDR3: CASSVGDRRDTQYF. The DNA of the CDR3 is TGTGCCAGCAGCGTAGGGGACAGGAGAGATACGCAGTATTTT.

J is TRBJ1-4 and V is TRBV6-5; D may be TRBD1 (6 bases). Per germline, CDR1 MNHEY and CDR2 SVGAGI. V was shortened by 7 bases and J by 3 bases, with 9 bases between the two germline ends. This CDR3 spans 13 amino acids. CDR3 protein: CASNQGPNEKLFF. The DNA for the CDR3 is TGTGCCAGCAACCAGGGGCCTAATGAAAAACTGTTTTTT.

This clone was observed once. In DNA, the CDR3 is TGTGCCAGCAGTGAGACGACAGGGTACACTGAAGCTTTCTTT. The encoded protein is CASSETTGYTEAFF. J is TRBJ1-1 and V is TRBV6-1; 7 nucleotides line up with TRBD1. This CDR3 comprises 14 residues. The V and J ends lost 3 bases and 3 bases, in that order; junction bases with no gene match: 4. Germline CDR1 and CDR2: MNHNS and SASEGT.

This rearrangement joins TRBV9 to TRBJ2-5; 9 positions match TRBD1. The CDR3 consists of 16 residues. Germline trimming cut 4 bases from V and 5 bases from J; bases unmatched to any gene: 12. The germline gives CDR1 SGDLS, CDR2 YYNGEE. CDR3 DNA: TGTGCCAGCAGCCCAGAGGGGGACAGGGCAATGGAGACCCAGTACTTC. Encoded protein: CASSPEGDRAMETQYF. Full variable domain (outside the CDR3, taken from reference TRBV9 and TRBJ2-5): DSGVTQTPKHLITATGQRVTLRCSPRSGDLSVYWYQQSLDQGLQFLIQYYNGEERAKGNILERFSAQQFPDLHSELNLSSLELGDSALYFCASSPEGDRAMETQYFGPGTRLLVL.

The genes are TRBV15 and TRBJ2-3, with 11 bases matching TRBD2. The CDR3 has 17 residues. Germline V CDR1 and CDR2: LNHNV, YYDKDF (reference sequence). J lost 4 bases, V lost 0 bases, and 6 bases had no gene match. The CDR3 loop is CATSRDSSGGASDTQYF. In DNA, the CDR3 is TGTGCCACCAGCAGAGATAGTAGCGGGGGGGCCTCAGATACGCAGTATTTT.

The V gene is TRBV19, the J gene TRBJ1-5, with D possibly matching TRBD1 (5 bases). V was shortened by 7 bases and J by 2 bases, with 15 bases between the two germline ends. The V gene's germline CDR1 is LNHDA and CDR2 SQIVND (reference sequence). CDR3 size: 15 residues. This CDR3 reads CASKGTMKGNQPQHF. CDR3 DNA: TGTGCCAGTAAAGGGACTATGAAAGGCAATCAGCCCCAGCATTTT.

The V and J genes are TRBV30 and TRBJ1-6, with D possibly being TRBD1 (5 bases). The CDR3 contains 15 residues. Germline V gene lookup returns CDR1 GTSNPN and CDR2 SVGIG (reference sequence). Trimming pared 0 bases from V and 7 bases from J, leaving 13 bases between. Here the CDR3 DNA reads TGTGCCTGGAGTGTCGGCGGGGGACGGAATTCACCCCTCCACTTT. Translated, it gives CAWSVGGGRNSPLHF.

This rearrangement joins TRBV9 to TRBJ2-3; D possibly corresponds to TRBD1 (6 bases). Deletions cut 0 bases from V and 9 bases from J, with 17 bases between. Germline-derived CDR1 and CDR2 are SGDLS and YYNGEE. The CDR3 spans 15 residues. The CDR3: CASSVDGTPAGTQYF. For the CDR3, the DNA is TGTGCCAGCAGCGTAGACGGGACACCCGCAGGAACGCAGTATTTT.

The CDR3 sequence is CASSLDVKTTYTEAFF. CDR3 in DNA: TGTGCCAGCAGCTTAGACGTGAAGACTACATACACTGAAGCTTTCTTT. This sequence joins TRBV7-2 and TRBJ1-1; the D is unclear. Germline CDR1 is SGHTA and CDR2 is FQGNSA. CDR3 length: 16 amino acids. With 1 base removed from V and 3 bases from J, the gap between germline ends came to 15 bases.

This clone was detected once. The chain links TRBV3-1 (or the pseudogene TRBV3-2) to TRBJ2-7; maybe TRBD1 (5 bases). The CDR3 spans 15 residues. CDR1 and CDR2 (germline): LGHDT, YNNKEL (reference sequence). The V end lost 1 base, the J end lost 2 bases, and 12 bases lay between the germline ends. The CDR3 protein is CASSQVPQGPYEQYF. The DNA for the CDR3 is TGTGCCAGCAGCCAAGTTCCGCAGGGTCCCTACGAGCAGTACTTC.

This chain joins TRBV29-1 and TRBJ1-1; TRBD1 aligns across 12 bases. CDR1 is SQVTM and CDR2 is ANQGSEA in the germline V gene. With V trimmed by 6 bases and J by 5 bases, 7 bases remained unmatched. This CDR3 region has 14 residues. CDR3 amino acids: CSVAGTGGVTEAFF. In DNA, the CDR3 is TGCAGCGTCGCCGGGACAGGGGGCGTGACTGAAGCTTTCTTT.

The chain has TRBV2 and TRBJ1-1; TRBD1 agrees at 10 bases. Losses at the gene ends were 3 bases for V and 11 bases for J; bases not matched to a gene: 6. The CDR3 covers 13 residues. Germline V lookup: CDR1 SNHLY, CDR2 FYNNEI. For the CDR3, the DNA is TGTGCCAGCAGTGACGACAGGGGGCGGCGGGCTTTCTTT. It codes for CASSDDRGRRAFF.

CDR3 in amino acids: CASSYNRDGYTF. CDR3 in DNA: TGTGCCAGCAGCTACAACAGGGATGGCTACACCTTC. This chain uses TRBV11-2 with TRBJ1-2, with D perhaps TRBD1 (6 bases). V was trimmed by 4 bases and J by 6 bases, leaving 9 bases between them. The CDR3 loop spans 12 amino acids. The V gene's germline CDR1 is SGHAT and CDR2 FQNNGV.

The chain joins TRBV12-5 to TRBJ1-5; possibly TRBD1 for D (6 bases). The germline gives CDR1 LGHNT, CDR2 FRNRAP. With 0 bases removed from V and 6 bases from J, the gap between germline ends came to 6 bases. The CDR3 sequence is 13 residues long. CDR3 sequence (DNA): TGTGCTAGTGGTTTGGTACAGGGTCAGCCCCAGCATTTT. Its protein product is CASGLVQGQPQHF.

J is TRBJ1-1 and V is TRBV6-1; the D is unclear. This CDR3 region has 13 residues. The germline V gene encodes CDR1 MNHNS and CDR2 SASEGT. Trimming stripped 3 bases from V and 1 base from J, with 6 bases between. This CDR3 reads CASSEGWNTEAFF. The CDR3 DNA reads as TGTGCCAGCAGTGAGGGCTGGAACACTGAAGCTTTCTTT.

The chain couples TRBV7-9 to TRBJ2-1; 16 bases match TRBD2. The CDR3 consists of 17 residues. J lost 8 bases, V lost 3 bases, and 7 bases had no gene match. Germline CDR1 is SEHNR and CDR2 is FQNEAQ (reference sequence). CDR3 sequence (DNA): TGTGCCAGCAGCTTGGGACTAGCGGGGGGGGAATCGGATGAGCAGTTCTTC. This codes for CASSLGLAGGESDEQFF.

The table lists this clone with a few counts. The genes are TRBV9 and TRBJ1-4, with a weak D call TRBD1 (5 bases). V gave up 4 bases and J gave up 2 bases, with 12 bases separating them. There are 15 residues in the CDR3. Germline CDR1 is SGDLS and CDR2 is YYNGEE. CDR3 bases: TGTGCCAGCAGCCTCGCGGGGACTACTAATGAAAAACTGTTTTTT. It codes for CASSLAGTTNEKLFF.

The chain combines TRBV5-1 with TRBJ1-6; D is undetermined. V gave up 0 bases and J gave up 0 bases, with 7 bases separating them. This CDR3 spans 16 amino acids. The germline V gene encodes CDR1 SGHRS and CDR2 YFSETQ. This CDR3 reads CASSLVSSSYNSPLHF. The DNA of the CDR3 is TGCGCCAGCAGCTTGGTGTCGAGCTCCTATAATTCACCCCTCCACTTT.

This clone was counted only a few times. The chain carries TRBV19 and TRBJ1-5, with D possibly TRBD1 on 5 matching bases. The CDR3 runs to 13 residues. Germline V gene sequence: CDR1 LNHDA, CDR2 SQIVND (reference sequence). Trimming cost V 2 bases and J 9 bases, with 11 bases left between them. In DNA, the CDR3 is TGTGCCAGTAGTATAACCAGGGTTTCGCCCCAGCATTTT. Its translation: CASSITRVSPQHF.